What follows are 27 T cell receptor beta chains derived from one specimen sequenced in a study of cytomegalovirus exposure and HLA in healthy donors. Use of 60 Vbeta and 13 Jbeta primers characterized the PCR. Method: immunoSEQ multiplex PCR; TCRdb's copy keeps in-frame clones and lacks some. The repertoire holds tens of thousands of clones, about four fifths seen once, with approximately 3% in the top ten. The source material was PBMCs. These receptors all come from a man aged 30-40 years in good health and CMV-seropositive.

The V call is TRBV10-3, the J call TRBJ2-7, with 9 nucleotides matching TRBD1. CDR1 is ENHRY and CDR2 is SYGVKD in the germline V gene. This CDR3 comprises 13 residues. The J segment lost 4 bases and the V segment lost 11 bases, leaving 9 bases of the junction unmatched. CDR3 loop: CALQQGAAYEQYF. CDR3 DNA: TGTGCCCTACAACAGGGGGCGGCGTACGAGCAGTACTTC.

This clone was picked up a small number of times. CDR3 amino acids: CASSQAVQGVYEQYF. The CDR3, as DNA: TGCGCCAGCAGCCAAGCCGTACAGGGGGTCTACGAGCAGTACTTC. The chain carries TRBV4-1 and TRBJ2-7; 8 bases are a match to TRBD1. Trimming removed 1 base from V and 3 bases from J; junction bases left unmatched: 5. CDR3 size: 15 residues. Germline CDR1 and CDR2: MGHRA and YSYEKL.

Concerning this clone itself: The junction differs from germline at one of its ends, possibly a read error. This chain connects TRBV9 to TRBJ1-2, with 8 nucleotides matching TRBD1. This CDR3 has 13 residues. CDR1 is SGDLS, CDR2 YYNGEE, per germline. The CDR3 sequence is CASSVGGAGGASF. The CDR3 nucleotides are TGTGCCAGCAGCGTAGGGGGTGCAGGGGGCGCCTCCTTC. Looking up the rest from reference TRBV9 and TRBJ1-2 gives the full variable domain: DSGVTQTPKHLITATGQRVTLRCSPRSGDLSVYWYQQSLDQGLQFLIQYYNGEERAKGNILERFSAQQFPDLHSELNLSSLELGDSALYFCASSVGGAGGASFGSGTRLTVV.

This rearrangement joins TRBV9 to TRBJ2-7; TRBD1 might be the D (6 bases). Germline CDR1 SGDLS, CDR2 YYNGEE. The CDR3 is 14 amino acids. V lost 4 bases and J 4 bases, leaving 15 bases between the germline ends. The CDR3 loop reads CASSPRDIRYEQYF. The CDR3 region has the DNA TGTGCCAGCAGCCCCCGGGACATCCGATACGAGCAGTACTTC.

The chain has TRBV11-2 and TRBJ2-1, with 11 nucleotides matching TRBD1. CDR3 length: 15 residues. J gave up 4 bases and V 4 bases, and 3 bases lay outside the gene matches. Germline V gene lookup returns CDR1 SGHAT and CDR2 FQNNGV. CDR3 sequence (DNA): TGTGCCAGCAGCTCCCGGGACAGGGGGTACAATGAGCAGTTCTTC. Amino acid sequence: CASSSRDRGYNEQFF. The variable domain in full, with the rest retrieved from reference TRBV11-2 and TRBJ2-1, is EAGVAQSPRYKIIEKRQSVAFWCNPISGHATLYWYQQILGQGPKLLIQFQNNGVVDDSQLPKDRFSAERLKGVDSTLKIQPAKLEDSAVYLCASSSRDRGYNEQFFGPGTRLTVL.

This clone appeared a single time. The identical CDR3 is also encoded by other nucleotide sequences in the sample. This chain uses TRBV4-2 with TRBJ1-1; D is possibly TRBD1 (6 bases). Between the trimmed V and J ends, which lost 4 bases and 3 bases, there was a span of 9 bases. This CDR3 has 13 residues. Germline CDR1 reads LGHNA; CDR2 reads YNFKEQ. The CDR3 spells CASSPGVDTEAFF. The CDR3 DNA sequence: TGTGCCAGCAGCCCAGGGGTTGACACTGAAGCTTTCTTT.

The chain joins TRBV5-1 to TRBJ2-6; perhaps TRBD1 as D (5 bases). The CDR3 has 15 amino acids. V was shortened by 1 base and J by 2 bases, with 7 bases between the two germline ends. Looked up from germline, CDR1 is SGHRS and CDR2 is YFSETQ. The CDR3 DNA is TGCGCCAGCAGCTTGCCGACAGCTGGGGCCAACGTCCTGACTTTC. It encodes CASSLPTAGANVLTF.

The table lists this clone with a few counts. This sequence joins TRBV19 and TRBJ2-3; 8 nucleotides agree with TRBD1. The germline CDR1 and CDR2 sequences are LNHDA and SQIVND (reference sequence). This CDR3 is built from 15 residues. The V gene end was trimmed by 5 bases and the J gene end by 0 bases; junction bases not matched to a gene: 4. CDR3 nucleotide sequence: TGTGCCAGTAGTTACCAGGGGGCTAGCACAGATACGCAGTATTTT. Its translation: CASSYQGASTDTQYF.

This chain uses TRBV7-9 with TRBJ2-2, with TRBD2 matching over 8 bases. Germline V gene lookup returns CDR1 SEHNR and CDR2 FQNEAQ (reference sequence). With V trimmed by 2 bases and J by 3 bases, 5 bases remained unmatched. This CDR3 has 16 amino acids. The CDR3 spells CASSLSGGPDTGELFF. The CDR3 DNA sequence: TGTGCCAGCAGCTTATCGGGAGGGCCGGACACCGGGGAGCTGTTTTTT.

J is TRBJ2-7 and V is TRBV5-1; 9 bases line up with TRBD1. The CDR3 has 16 residues. Germline V gives CDR1 SGHRS, CDR2 YFSETQ. Losses at the gene ends were 2 bases for V and 2 bases for J; bases not matched to a gene: 8. The CDR3 spells CASSFSPGQGPYEQYF. As DNA, the CDR3 is TGCGCCAGCAGCTTCAGCCCGGGACAGGGACCCTACGAGCAGTACTTC.

The J gene is TRBJ2-6, the V gene TRBV14; TRBD1 is a possible D gene (5 bases). This CDR3 contains 21 residues. Trimming pared 0 bases from V and 0 bases from J, leaving 21 bases between. Germline V gives CDR1 SGHDN, CDR2 FVKESK. The CDR3 region is CASSQDRGPGWMNSGANVLTF. The CDR3 nucleotides are TGTGCCAGCAGCCAAGATAGGGGTCCGGGCTGGATGAACTCTGGGGCCAACGTCCTGACTTTC.

V gene TRBV7-9 combines with J gene TRBJ1-3; D is unresolved. CDR1 and CDR2 (germline): SEHNR, FQNEAQ (reference sequence). The V and J ends lost 5 bases and 1 base respectively, with 9 bases between them. The CDR3 is 14 residues long. The CDR3 reads CASSTVRSGNTIYF. The CDR3 DNA follows: TGTGCCAGCAGCACCGTGCGGTCTGGAAACACCATATATTTT.

This clone was found once. The chain is built from TRBV28 and TRBJ2-7, with a tentative D call TRBD1 (6 bases). V was trimmed by 8 bases and J by 3 bases, leaving 17 bases between them. CDR1 MDHEN and CDR2 SYDVKM come from the germline V gene. The CDR3 consists of 14 residues. The CDR3 spells CASRWGRANYEQYF. In DNA form, the CDR3 reads TGTGCCAGCCGGTGGGGGCGGGCCAACTACGAGCAGTACTTC.

This clone was seen a single time. The chain has TRBV6-6 and TRBJ2-7, with 8 bases that match TRBD2. Trimming took 4 bases from V and 7 from J; bases not matched to a gene: 12. CDR1 is MNHNY and CDR2 is SVGAGI in the germline V gene (reference sequence). The CDR3 covers 15 residues. For the CDR3, the DNA is TGTGCCAGCAGTTTCCGGGAGGGGGAGACTACTGAGCAGTACTTC. Its translation is CASSFREGETTEQYF.

This clone has only one observation. The V call is TRBV5-4, the J call TRBJ2-5; 9 positions agree with TRBD1. Unmatched junction bases numbered 4, after V lost 3 bases and J lost 1 base. Per the germline V gene, CDR1 is SGHNT and CDR2 is YYREEE (reference sequence). This CDR3 has 15 amino acids. The CDR3 coding sequence is TGTGCCAGCAGCTCGTACAGGGGGCCCCAAGAGACCCAGTACTTC. Translated, it gives CASSSYRGPQETQYF.

The CDR3, as DNA: TGTGCCAGCAGCTTAGCCGTAGGGCCGGGGATGGAGACCCAGTACTTC. As protein: CASSLAVGPGMETQYF. The gene calls are TRBV7-2 and TRBJ2-5, with a weak D call TRBD2 (5 bases). Germline values: CDR1 SGHTA, CDR2 FQGNSA. There are 16 residues in the CDR3. Trimming stripped 0 bases from V and 5 bases from J, with 16 bases between.

This rearrangement joins TRBV29-1 to TRBJ1-2; 7 bases fit TRBD1. CDR1 is SQVTM, CDR2 ANQGSEA, per germline. Germline trimming cut 6 bases from V and 2 bases from J; bases unmatched to any gene: 9. The CDR3 contains 14 residues. Here the CDR3 DNA reads TGCAGCGTGGTGGGCAGGGGGACCAACTATGGCTACACCTTC. Amino acid sequence: CSVVGRGTNYGYTF. The variable domain in full, with the rest retrieved from reference TRBV29-1 and TRBJ1-2, is SAVISQKPSRDICQRGTSLTIQCQVDSQVTMMFWYRQQPGQSLTLIATANQGSEATYESGFVIDKFPISRPNLTFSTLTVSNMSPEDSSIYLCSVVGRGTNYGYTFGSGTRLTVV.

This clone was seen only once. This sequence joins TRBV27 and TRBJ1-3; unclear D gene. Germline V lookup: CDR1 MNHEY, CDR2 SMNVEV (reference sequence). The CDR3 contains 15 residues. The V gene lost 3 bases and the J gene lost 0 bases, with 9 bases spanning the gap. The CDR3 protein is CASSLGRNSGNTIYF. The CDR3 DNA sequence: TGTGCCAGCAGTTTGGGCAGAAACTCTGGAAACACCATATATTTT.

J is TRBJ2-3 and V is TRBV7-9; D unresolved. The germline gives CDR1 SEHNR, CDR2 FQNEAQ (reference sequence). This CDR3 spans 15 amino acids. The V end lost 6 bases, the J end lost 2 bases, and 15 bases lay between the germline ends. Here the CDR3 reads CASSLTPSDTDTQYF. As DNA, the CDR3 is TGTGCCAGCAGTTTAACGCCCAGTGACACAGATACGCAGTATTTT.

V and J are TRBV10-3 and TRBJ2-1; D may be TRBD1 (6 bases). The length of the CDR3 is 16 residues. V was shortened by 0 bases and J by 8 bases, with 17 bases between the two germline ends. Germline CDR1 reads ENHRY; CDR2 reads SYGVKD. CDR3 protein: CAISESPGAFGDEQFF. The CDR3 nucleotides are TGTGCCATCAGTGAGTCTCCAGGGGCTTTCGGCGATGAGCAGTTCTTC.

This clone was seen a single time. V usage is TRBV6-6 and J usage is TRBJ1-5, with no clear D. This CDR3 has 14 residues. CDR1 is MNHNY, CDR2 SVGAGI, per germline (reference sequence). V shed 8 bases and J shed 1 base, with 12 bases lying between them. The CDR3 sequence is CASLLGPSNQPQHF. The CDR3 region has the DNA TGTGCCAGCCTTCTTGGGCCGAGCAATCAGCCCCAGCATTTT.

This clone turned up a few times. The chain has TRBV9 and TRBJ2-1; 14 bases map to TRBD2. J was trimmed by 0 bases and V by 4 bases; bases with no gene match: 3. This CDR3 is built from 17 residues. Germline V lookup: CDR1 SGDLS, CDR2 YYNGEE. CDR3 sequence: CASSSGTSGSSYNEQFF. As DNA, the CDR3 is TGTGCCAGCAGCTCGGGGACTAGCGGGAGCTCCTACAATGAGCAGTTCTTC. Full variable domain (missing parts from reference TRBV9 and TRBJ2-1): DSGVTQTPKHLITATGQRVTLRCSPRSGDLSVYWYQQSLDQGLQFLIQYYNGEERAKGNILERFSAQQFPDLHSELNLSSLELGDSALYFCASSSGTSGSSYNEQFFGPGTRLTVL.

This sequence joins TRBV6-5 and TRBJ2-5, with D perhaps matching TRBD2 (6 bases). The DNA matches TRBJ2-7 better at its end, which makes the J call doubtful. The CDR3 length is 14 residues. Germline CDR1 MNHEY, CDR2 SVGAGI. The CDR3 nucleotides are TGTGCCAGCAGTGGGACTTATAACGGCTACGAGCAGTACTTC. Translated: CASSGTYNGYEQYF.

V usage is TRBV9 and J usage is TRBJ1-2; no clear D. V was trimmed by 0 bases and J by 0 bases, leaving 6 bases between them. Germline-derived CDR1 and CDR2 are SGDLS and YYNGEE. The CDR3 covers 14 residues. The CDR3 DNA reads TGTGCCAGCAGCGTAGGAACGGCTAACTATGGCTACACCTTC. This encodes CASSVGTANYGYTF.

The chain carries TRBV9 and TRBJ2-5; a possible D gene is TRBD2 (5 bases). Gene TRBJ2-7 matches the end of the DNA better, so the J call may be wrong. Germline assignment: CDR1 SGDLS and CDR2 YYNGEE. The CDR3 has 15 amino acids. DNA for the CDR3: TGTGCCAGCAGCTTAAGGACTGCCCCAACCTACGAGCAGTACTTC. Residues: CASSLRTAPTYEQYF.

The CDR3 sequence: CASSLPPIRDEQFF. For the CDR3, the DNA is TGTGCCAGCAGCTTACCTCCGATTAGAGATGAGCAGTTCTTC. This chain links TRBV7-9 with TRBJ2-1, with D hard to call. The V gene lost 2 bases and the J gene lost 8 bases, with 13 bases spanning the gap. This CDR3 spans 14 amino acids. Per germline, CDR1 SEHNR and CDR2 FQNEAQ (reference sequence). Full variable domain (rest looked up from reference TRBV7-9 and TRBJ2-1): DTGVSQNPRHKITKRGQNVTFRCDPISEHNRLYWYRQTLGQGPEFLTYFQNEAQLEKSRLLSDRFSAERPKGSFSTLEIQRTEQGDSAMYLCASSLPPIRDEQFFGPGTRLTVL.

V is TRBV5-4 and J is TRBJ2-4; TRBD2 matches at 8 bases. V shed 4 bases, J shed 0 bases, and the junction held 15 bases outside the gene matches. There are 19 residues in the CDR3. Germline V lookup: CDR1 SGHNT, CDR2 YYREEE (reference sequence). CDR3 DNA sequence: TGTGCCAGCAGCCGTACCGGGGCGGGAGGTTCACTAGCCAAAAACATTCAGTACTTC. It specifies CASSRTGAGGSLAKNIQYF.